One sample yielded the 22 T cell receptor beta chains listed below, sequenced in a study of T cells in Graves' hyperthyroidism and ophthalmopathy. Amplification of TCR beta CDR3 regions used RNA as the template. During a first-round RT-PCR of the TCR CDR3, the HTBI primer set was used. From the multiplex PCR reads, TCRdb called clonotypes with MiXCR, one entry per CDR3 protein. The sample includes around 520,000 distinct CDR3 sequences, about 15% of them seen just once. Source material: blood. These receptors were taken from a woman aged 40 to 55 with Graves' hyperthyroidism.

The J gene is TRBJ1-2, the V gene TRBV20-1; D remains ambiguous. This CDR3 comprises 10 residues. The V end was cut by 4 bases, the J end by 2 bases, with 2 bases between. The V gene's germline CDR1 is DFQATT and CDR2 SNEGSKA (reference sequence). The CDR3 region has the DNA TGCAGTGCTACCAACTATGGCTACACCTTC. It is translated as CSATNYGYTF.

V is TRBV20-1 and J is TRBJ2-3, with D possibly TRBD2 on 5 matching bases. CDR1 and CDR2 from the germline V gene are DFQATT and SNEGSKA (reference sequence). The germline V and J ends were trimmed by 5 bases and 0 bases, with 12 bases remaining between them. The CDR3 consists of 14 residues. The CDR3 loop reads CSAPPAVSTDTQYF. The CDR3 nucleotides read TGCAGTGCTCCCCCAGCGGTTAGCACAGATACGCAGTATTTT.

The chain couples TRBV6-2 or TRBV6-3 to TRBJ2-5, with D hard to call. The germline V and J ends were trimmed by 0 bases and 7 bases, with 12 bases remaining between them. The CDR3 is 14 amino acids. Germline V gene sequence: CDR1 MNHEY, CDR2 SVGEGT. The CDR3 region is CASSYSAGSGTQYF. The CDR3 nucleotides are TGTGCCAGCAGTTACTCGGCAGGCTCAGGGACCCAGTACTTC.

This clonotype was seen many times. The chain combines TRBV27 with TRBJ1-5; no clear D gene. Trimming pared 1 base from V and 3 bases from J, leaving 7 bases between. CDR3 size: 14 residues. Germline values: CDR1 MNHEY, CDR2 SMNVEV (reference sequence). The CDR3 sequence: CASSLLGVNQPQHF. CDR3 DNA: TGTGCCAGCAGTTTATTAGGCGTCAATCAGCCCCAGCATTTT.

This clonotype came up many times. The chain has TRBV20-1 and TRBJ1-1; D ambiguous. Trimming pared 0 bases from V and 1 base from J, leaving 9 bases between. The germline V gene has CDR1 DFQATT and CDR2 SNEGSKA (reference sequence). This CDR3 is 14 amino acids long. CDR3 bases: TGCAGTGCTAGAGATCCCGGTCGGAACACTGAAGCTTTCTTT. This translates into CSARDPGRNTEAFF.

The gene calls are TRBV18 and TRBJ1-1; 12 bases are shared with TRBD1. This CDR3 spans 17 amino acids. Germline loops: CDR1 KGHSH, CDR2 LQKENI. V lost 6 bases to trimming and J lost 4 bases; unmatched junction nucleotides: 12. The CDR3 DNA follows: TGTGCCAGCTCCCAACGGGACAGGGGGCCCTTGCTCACTGAAGCTTTCTTT. It translates to CASSQRDRGPLLTEAFF.

This clonotype was observed many times. This sequence joins TRBV12-3 or TRBV12-4 and TRBJ2-5; 8 bases fit TRBD1. With 6 bases clipped from V and 5 bases from J, the junction kept 11 bases outside the gene matches. This CDR3 spans 15 amino acids. This CDR3 reads CASSSGGGSRETQYF. CDR3 sequence (DNA): TGTGCCAGCAGCTCAGGGGGCGGCTCGCGGGAGACCCAGTACTTC.

This clonotype has at least ten counts. The chain has TRBV28 and TRBJ2-5; D remains unclear. The germline V and J ends were trimmed by 5 bases and 2 bases, with 24 bases remaining between them. This CDR3 is 18 amino acids long. Germline V gene data show CDR1 as MDHEN and CDR2 as SYDVKM. This chain's CDR3 is CASSTPVRNTLNQETQYF. CDR3 DNA: TGTGCCAGCAGTACCCCGGTCAGGAATACCCTAAATCAAGAGACCCAGTACTTC.

This clonotype has a count of ten or more. The chain uses TRBV27 and TRBJ2-2; tentatively, D is TRBD1 (5 bases). The CDR3 is 13 residues long. V lost 6 bases and J 1 base, leaving 6 bases between the germline ends. Looked up from germline, CDR1 is MNHEY and CDR2 is SMNVEV (reference sequence). CDR3 DNA sequence: TGTGCCAGCAGGACAGTGAACACCGGGGAGCTGTTTTTT. Its translation: CASRTVNTGELFF.

This clonotype was counted at least ten times. The rearrangement joins TRBV12-3 or TRBV12-4 to TRBJ2-5, with D tentatively TRBD1 or TRBD2 (5 bases each). The CDR3 covers 14 residues. Deletions cut 4 bases from V and 2 bases from J, with 11 bases between. The CDR3 loop is CASSSRGRQETQYF. The CDR3 nucleotides are TGTGCCAGCAGTTCCCGGGGCCGACAAGAGACCCAGTACTTC.

This clonotype was counted many times. V is TRBV5-6 and J is TRBJ1-4; possible D gene TRBD1, 5 bases. Per germline, CDR1 SGHDT and CDR2 YYEEEE. V dropped 4 bases and J dropped 6 bases, with 10 bases sitting between them. This CDR3 spans 13 amino acids. CDR3 bases: TGTGCCAGCAGCAGCGGGACTGATGAAAAACTGTTTTTT. This gives the protein CASSSGTDEKLFF.

This clonotype was seen many times. V and J are TRBV30 and TRBJ2-3, with TRBD2 identical over 11 bases. J lost 4 bases, V lost 3 bases, and 6 bases had no gene match. The CDR3 loop spans 15 amino acids. Germline CDR1 is GTSNPN and CDR2 is SVGIG (reference sequence). The DNA of the CDR3 is TGTGCCTGGAGAACCGGGACTAGCGGATCAGATACGCAGTATTTT. Translation gives CAWRTGTSGSDTQYF.

This clonotype was counted a few times. This rearrangement joins TRBV24-1 to TRBJ2-7, with 9 bases that match TRBD1. There are 15 residues in the CDR3. Per the germline V gene, CDR1 is KGHDR and CDR2 is SFDVKD. The V segment lost 4 bases and the J segment 5 bases; nucleotides outside the gene matches: 8. The CDR3 region is CATSDHGTGIHEQYF. The DNA of the CDR3 is TGTGCCACCAGTGACCACGGGACAGGGATCCACGAGCAGTACTTC.

This chain links TRBV10-1 with TRBJ2-5; unclear D gene. Germline-derived CDR1 and CDR2 are WNHNN and SYGVQD (reference sequence). This CDR3 spans 13 amino acids. Trimming left V 2 bases short and J 0 bases short, with 4 bases between. In DNA, the CDR3 is TGCGCCAGCAGTGAGGACTACCAAGAGACCCAGTACTTC. Translated, it gives CASSEDYQETQYF.

This clonotype was observed a few times. V gene TRBV19 combines with J gene TRBJ1-1; maybe TRBD1 (6 bases). V lost 3 bases and J lost 2, with 10 bases in between. The CDR3 sequence is 14 residues long. Germline V CDR1 and CDR2: LNHDA, SQIVND (reference sequence). The CDR3 protein is CASSIMGQNTEAFF. CDR3 DNA sequence: TGTGCCAGTAGTATCATGGGACAAAACACTGAAGCTTTCTTT.

CDR3 coding DNA: TGTGCCAGCTCACCAGGGACAGGGGGTATCACCGGGGAGCTGTTTTTT. Translation gives CASSPGTGGITGELFF. The V call is TRBV18, the J call TRBJ2-2; 11 positions match TRBD1. CDR1 is KGHSH and CDR2 is LQKENI in the germline V gene. The CDR3 spans 16 residues. After removal of 2 bases from V and 4 bases from J, the junction contained 3 bases not matched to a gene.

This clonotype has at least ten counts. V is TRBV11-2 and J is TRBJ2-7; tentative D call: TRBD2 (6 bases). CDR1 and CDR2 from the germline V gene are SGHAT and FQNNGV. Trimming removed 0 bases from V and 3 bases from J, with 12 bases in between. The CDR3 is made up of 15 amino acids. The CDR3 reads CASSLESAGSYEQYF. In DNA, the CDR3 is TGTGCCAGCAGCTTAGAGAGCGCCGGGAGCTACGAGCAGTACTTC.

Worth noting for this clonotype: This may be a read error, as it is one base from a much larger clone. The V and J genes are TRBV6-1 and TRBJ2-3, with D possibly TRBD2 on 6 matching bases. CDR1 is MNHNS and CDR2 is SASEGT in the germline V gene. V lost 6 bases and J lost 1, with 20 bases in between. CDR3 length: 17 amino acids. CDR3 bases: TGTGCCAGCAGCCCCTCGGACGGGAGCACTGGCACAGATACGCAGTATTTT. Residues: CASSPSDGSTGTDTQYF.

The chain uses TRBV29-1 and TRBJ2-3, with TRBD2 matching 9 bases. The CDR3 is 17 amino acids. Germline CDR1 reads SQVTM; CDR2 reads ANQGSEA. With V trimmed by 4 bases and J by 1 base, 12 bases remained unmatched. The CDR3, as DNA: TGCAGCGTTGTCTTCATGTCGGCGGGAGGGGGCACAGATACGCAGTATTTT. Encoded protein: CSVVFMSAGGGTDTQYF.

This clonotype was counted only a few times. A read error may explain this, as a much larger clone is one base away. J is TRBJ2-7 and V is TRBV2, with 10 bases identical to TRBD2. The CDR3 totals 14 residues. Germline V gene sequence: CDR1 SNHLY, CDR2 FYNNEI. CDR3 in amino acids: CASRPGLASYERYF. In nucleotides, the CDR3 is TGTGCCAGCAGGCCGGGACTAGCGTCTTACGAGCGGTACTTC.

The chain joins TRBV7-9 to TRBJ1-1, with no clear D. The CDR3 spans 14 residues. The ends were cut back, 1 base at V and 4 bases at J, with 10 bases in the middle. Germline V CDR1 and CDR2: SEHNR, FQNEAQ (reference sequence). Here the CDR3 reads CASSLGTQTTEAFF. The CDR3 DNA reads as TGTGCCAGCAGCTTAGGGACGCAAACCACTGAAGCTTTCTTT.

This clonotype was observed many times. This chain joins TRBV5-1 and TRBJ2-7; 8 bases are shared with TRBD1. CDR3 length: 14 residues. The junction had 7 bases not matched to a gene; V was cut back by 2 bases and J by 6 bases. Germline-derived CDR1 and CDR2 are SGHRS and YFSETQ. The CDR3 nucleotides read TGCGCCAGCAGCTTAGCGACAGGGGTACGCGAGCAGTACTTC. Amino acids: CASSLATGVREQYF.